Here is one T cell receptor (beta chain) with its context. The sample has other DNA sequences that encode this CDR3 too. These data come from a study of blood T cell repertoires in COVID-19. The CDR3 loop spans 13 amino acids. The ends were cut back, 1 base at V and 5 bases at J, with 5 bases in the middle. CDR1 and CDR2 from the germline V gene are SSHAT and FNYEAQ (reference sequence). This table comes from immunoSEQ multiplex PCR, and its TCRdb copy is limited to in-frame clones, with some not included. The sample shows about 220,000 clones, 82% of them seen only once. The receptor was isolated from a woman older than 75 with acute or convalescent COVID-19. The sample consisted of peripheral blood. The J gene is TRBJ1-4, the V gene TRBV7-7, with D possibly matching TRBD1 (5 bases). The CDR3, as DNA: TGTGCCAGCAGCTTAGGACAGAATGAAAAACTGTTTTTT. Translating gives CASSLGQNEKLFF.